These T cell receptor beta chains were read from a single sample in a study of shared clonotypes between healthy human individuals. Data came from immunoSEQ multiplex PCR; TCRdb stores just in-frame clones and leaves some out. The sample gives nearly 750,000 clones, 55% to 80% of which show up once; around 1.8% is in the top ten. The specimen sequenced was memory CD4+ T cells sorted from blood. The receptor set was obtained from a woman younger than 45 in good health. CDR3s include the opening cysteine and the closing phenylalanine or tryptophan.

cdr3_aa v_call
CASSFGTSGSNEQFF TRBV6-6
CASSLLETGGETQYF TRBV2
CASRNAGHSNQPQHF TRBV19
CASSPLERNEQFF TRBV27
CASSLTSGIHEQYF TRBV7-2
CASSSPARGNGYTF TRBV6-1
CATSSGTGRYEQYF TRBV15
CASYGAGGYNEQFF TRBV5-1
CASSDSGNTEAFF TRBV10-2
CATRGLAGSNEQFF TRBV6-4
CASSLGGFDGYTF TRBV5-6
CASSQAGTSGRDTVYEQYF TRBV4-2
CASSLNPGLTHYEQYF TRBV28
CASSLVSPGETQYF TRBV5-6
CASSLTGDADQETQYF TRBV5-1
CASEGQKNTEAFF TRBV2
CASGKSVQPYNEQFF TRBV19
CASSLAGDPATEAFF TRBV5-1
CASSLGLSSYEQYF TRBV7-2
CASSFLGTGVQTQYF TRBV7-9
CASSAGTAVVSQYF TRBV6-1
CAINRQGNTEAFF TRBV10-3
CASSKGDTRSNQPQHF TRBV21-1
CASRFVDEKLFF TRBV19
CASSQNGGGVEQFF TRBV5-6
CASSLYQGGTEAFF TRBV27
CASSFLTSGAGELFF TRBV11-2
CASSPQTGDNSPLHF TRBV4-1
CASSLAAGASYEQYF TRBV5-5
CASSLDRASGGSTDTQYF TRBV11-2
CASRKQGGSPEAFF TRBV19
CASSSRPWDRGPYEQYF TRBV11-2
CASSIRPTGPSNTEAFF TRBV7-2
CSVEVAHNTGELFF TRBV29-1
CASSGTAYNEQFF TRBV6-1
CASSPPPLPDTQYF TRBV28
CSTWDRGRSEAFF TRBV29-1
CASSPDLGGVTDTQYF TRBV18
CASSLPTETNEKLFF TRBV18